This T cell receptor (beta chain) appears in the sequencing data of a study of blood T cell repertoires in COVID-19. Study as a whole: Italy, Spain and the United States were the sources of the convalescent and acute COVID-19 samples. PBMCs, B-cell-depleted T cells, or T cells were the source of the cDNA or gDNA that made up the material.

Source study methods: Reference gene primer amplification gave estimated nucleated cell counts. TCRdb keeps only in-frame clones here, not all; method: immunoSEQ multiplex PCR. Clone size and V and J calls were adopted from that table, with D and trimming inferred from the DNA. The data show approximately 30,000 clones, with more than 75% seen just once and less than 55% held by the top ten. V was shortened by 5 bases and J by 0 bases, with 14 bases between the two germline ends. Germline V CDR1 and CDR2: SEHNR, FQNEAQ (reference sequence). The CDR3 contains 16 residues. The sequencing input was peripheral blood. The rearrangement links TRBV7-9 to TRBJ2-4; tentatively, D is TRBD2 (5 bases). This TCR derives from a human donor in a cohort sampled during active COVID-19. DNA for the CDR3: TGTGCCAGCAGCAACGGGGTGGATTTAGCCAAAAACATTCAGTACTTC. Protein product: CASSNGVDLAKNIQYF.